Listed below are T cell receptor beta chains from one sample, sequenced in a study of control samples from healthy donors and cancer patients. Profiled with immunoSEQ multiplex PCR; TCRdb holds only in-frame clones, not every one. Here the sample spans roughly 160,000 clones, approximately 94% being singletons. Sequences were obtained from PBMCs. These TCRs come from a man in his sixties with colorectal cancer. Each CDR3 is given with its conserved first and last residue. The D gene is left open where the match is weak.

D	J	V	CDR3	DNA
-	TRBJ2-5	TRBV18	CASSPPRGGQETQYF	TGTGCCAGCTCACCCCCCAGGGGGGGCCAAGAGACCCAGTACTTC
-	TRBJ2-7	TRBV27	CASSSPDGATYEQYF	TGTGCCAGCAGTTCCCCGGACGGAGCCACCTACGAGCAGTACTTC
TRBD1	TRBJ2-7	TRBV28	CASSLPGTGPYEQYF	TGTGCCAGCAGTCTACCCGGGACAGGGCCCTACGAGCAGTACTTC
TRBD1	TRBJ2-7	TRBV4-1	CASSHNLQGLTYEQYF	TGCGCCAGCAGCCATAACCTACAGGGGCTCACCTACGAGCAGTACTTC
-	TRBJ1-1	TRBV7-8	CASSLEPGYTEAFF	TGTGCCAGCAGCTTAGAACCGGGTTACACTGAAGCTTTCTTT
-	TRBJ2-5	TRBV18	CASSMGEVETQYF	TGTGCCAGCTCGATGGGTGAGGTTGAGACCCAGTACTTC
TRBD1	TRBJ2-7	TRBV7-2	CASSVGTGGFYEQYF	TGTGCCAGCAGCGTCGGGACAGGGGGCTTCTACGAGCAGTACTTC
-	TRBJ1-2	TRBV29-1	CSVERLYYGYTF	TGCAGCGTTGAAAGGCTTTACTATGGCTACACCTTC
TRBD1	TRBJ1-1	TRBV5-5	CASKRDSDTMNTEAFF	TGTGCCAGCAAGAGGGACAGCGATACGATGAACACTGAAGCTTTCTTT
-	TRBJ2-7	TRBV11-2	CASSPRLAGLSYEQYF	TGTGCCAGCAGCCCTCGGCTAGCTGGTCTCTCCTACGAGCAGTACTTC
-	TRBJ1-2	TRBV5-6	CASSPKGRATSF	TGTGCCAGCAGCCCCAAGGGCAGGGCCACCTCTTTC
-	TRBJ2-7	TRBV7-2	CASSLGSGGRYEQYF	TGTGCCAGCAGCTTAGGGTCTGGCGGGCGGTACGAGCAGTACTTC
-	TRBJ2-1	TRBV3-1/TRBV3-2	CASSQADNEQFF	TGTGCCAGCAGCCAAGCAGACAATGAGCAGTTCTTC